The rows below give T cell receptor beta chains drawn from one sample of a study of tumor and adjacent non-tumor tissue in lung cancer. TCRdb fed the multiplex PCR reads into MiXCR, producing one record per CDR3 protein. The sample has about 76,000 distinct CDR3 sequences, roughly 75% seen once; the top ten hold over 9.5%. Sequences were obtained from lung tumor tissue. The origin of the receptors is a woman aged 70-85 years with non-small cell lung cancer. Each CDR3 is given with its conserved first and last residue. A D gene is named only where the DNA matches it firmly. Only some rows state a clone size, as once, few, many or a class for expanded clones.

clone_size j_call v_call d_call cdr3_aa cdr3_nt
- TRBJ1-1 TRBV29-1 TRBD1 CSAAGGGGNTEAFF TGCAGCGCCGCTGGGGGAGGGGGCAACACAGAAGCTTTCTTT
many TRBJ1-1 TRBV12-3/TRBV12-4 TRBD1 CASSNSRGQGAAEAFF TGTGCCAGCAGTAACAGCCGGGGACAGGGGGCCGCTGAAGCTTTCTTT
- TRBJ2-7 TRBV6-6 TRBD1 CASSSRTGTYGQYF TGTGCCAGCAGTTCCAGGACAGGAACCTACGGGCAGTACTTC
many TRBJ2-1 TRBV5-1 - CASSSPASASELSYNEQFF TGCGCCAGCAGCTCCCCCGCTAGCGCCTCGGAACTCTCATACAATGAGCAGTTCTTC
- TRBJ1-1 TRBV7-3 - CASSASVGDTEAFF TGTGCCAGTAGCGCCTCAGTAGGCGACACTGAAGCTTTCTTT
medium-sized TRBJ1-5 TRBV12-3/TRBV12-4 - CASSYNSNQPQHF TGTGCCAGCAGTTATAATAGCAATCAGCCCCAGCATTTT
- TRBJ2-3 TRBV29-1 TRBD1 CSVLGTVGGQYF TGCAGCGTGTTGGGGACAGTGGGCGGCCAGTATTTT
- TRBJ1-5 TRBV7-8 - CASRHGQRSNQPQHF TGTGCCAGCAGGCACGGACAGAGGAGCAATCAGCCCCAGCATTTT
many TRBJ2-3 TRBV5-5 - CASSWSSYTQYF TGTGCCAGCAGCTGGAGTTCTTATACGCAGTATTTT
once TRBJ2-6 TRBV11-2 - CASSMRVSYYVANVLTF TGTGCCAGCAGCATGCGGGTTTCCTACTATGTGGCCAACGTCCTGACTTTC
medium-sized TRBJ2-1 TRBV12-3/TRBV12-4 TRBD2 CASRSGLAESNEQFF TGTGCCAGCAGGTCGGGACTAGCGGAGTCCAATGAGCAGTTCTTC
- TRBJ2-7 TRBV12-3/TRBV12-4 - CASGWRDSCYEQYF TGTGCCAGCGGTTGGCGGGACAGCTGCTACGAGCAGTACTTC
- TRBJ2-1 TRBV6-1 - CAISLDRSSYSEQFF TGTGCCATCAGTCTCGACAGGAGCAGTTACAGTGAGCAGTTCTTC
- TRBJ2-3 TRBV11-2 TRBD2 CVSSLNGGSNADTQYF TGTGTCAGCAGCTTGAACGGCGGGAGTAACGCAGATACGCAGTATTTT
- TRBJ2-7 TRBV9 TRBD2 CARSVTAGGPEQYF TGTGCCAGAAGCGTTACTGCGGGAGGGCCCGAGCAGTACTTC
many TRBJ1-1 TRBV28 - CASNKDRLFQMNTEAFF TGTGCCAGCAACAAAGACAGGCTATTTCAAATGAACACTGAAGCTTTCTTT
few TRBJ2-1 TRBV7-3 - CASSLTGSYNEQFF TGTGCCAGCAGCTTAACTGGGTCCTACAATGAGCAGTTCTTC
few TRBJ1-1 TRBV6-5 TRBD1 CASSFFTKQGPEAFF TGTGCCAGCAGTTTCTTCACAAAACAGGGGCCTGAGGCTTTCTTT
many TRBJ2-1 TRBV7-9 - CASSSLLGSEQFF TGTGCCAGCAGCTCCCTGCTTGGTAGTGAGCAGTTCTTC
once TRBJ2-3 TRBV6-5 TRBD1 CATSGQGPVTHYF TGTGCCACTTCGGGACAGGGTCCTGTTACGCACTATTTT
- TRBJ2-7 TRBV11-3 - CASSSGRGASSYEQYF TGTGCCAGCAGTTCGGGACGGGGGGCCTCCTCCTACGAGCAATACTTC
- TRBJ2-7 TRBV28 - CASRLTYEQYF TGTGCCAGCAGATTAACCTACGAGCAGTACTTC
- TRBJ1-2 TRBV14 - CASSRTRSYGYTF TGTGCCAGCAGCCGAACTCGTAGCTATGGCTACACCTTC
- TRBJ1-2 TRBV6-1 TRBD1 CATTPRQGLYYHGYPF TGTGCCACTACCCCGAGACAGGGGTTATATTACCATGGCTACCCCTTC
medium-sized TRBJ2-3 TRBV29-1 TRBD2 CSVEVGTSGTDTQYF TGCAGCGTTGAAGTGGGGACTAGCGGGACAGATACGCAGTATTTT
few TRBJ1-5 TRBV28 - CASRIFSQPQHF TGTGCCAGCAGGATCTTTTCTCAGCCCCAGCATTTT
- TRBJ2-7 TRBV5-1 TRBD2 CANSTGTSKQYF TGCGCCAACAGCACCGGGACTAGCAAGCAGTACTTC
- TRBJ1-1 TRBV12-3/TRBV12-4 - CASRADSRNTEAFF TGCGCCAGCAGGGCGGACTCGAGAAACACTGAAGCTTTCTTT
medium-sized TRBJ2-7 TRBV6-2/TRBV6-3 - CASSYWDYEQYF TGTGCCAGTTCGTATTGGGACTACGAGCAGTACTTC